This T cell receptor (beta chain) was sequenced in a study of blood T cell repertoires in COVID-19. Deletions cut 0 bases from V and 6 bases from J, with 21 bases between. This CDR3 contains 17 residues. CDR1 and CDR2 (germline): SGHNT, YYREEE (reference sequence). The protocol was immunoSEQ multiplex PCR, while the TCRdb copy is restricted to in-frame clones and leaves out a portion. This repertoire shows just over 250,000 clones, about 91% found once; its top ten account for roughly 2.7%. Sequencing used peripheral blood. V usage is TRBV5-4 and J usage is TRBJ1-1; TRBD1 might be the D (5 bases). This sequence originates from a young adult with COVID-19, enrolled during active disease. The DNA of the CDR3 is TGTGCCAGCAGCTTGGACCCCACACCGACAGTGATCCCTGAAGCTTTCTTT. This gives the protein CASSLDPTPTVIPEAFF.